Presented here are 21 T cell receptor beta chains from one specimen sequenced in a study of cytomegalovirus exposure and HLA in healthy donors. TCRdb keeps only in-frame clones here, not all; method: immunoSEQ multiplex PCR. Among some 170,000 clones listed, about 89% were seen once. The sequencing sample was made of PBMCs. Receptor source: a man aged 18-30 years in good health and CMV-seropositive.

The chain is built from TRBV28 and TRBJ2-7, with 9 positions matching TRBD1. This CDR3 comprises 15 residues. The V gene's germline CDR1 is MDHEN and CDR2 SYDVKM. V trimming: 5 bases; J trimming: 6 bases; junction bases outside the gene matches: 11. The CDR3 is CASSNSGTGYGEQYF. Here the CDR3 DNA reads TGTGCCAGCAGTAATAGTGGGACAGGGTATGGCGAGCAGTACTTC.

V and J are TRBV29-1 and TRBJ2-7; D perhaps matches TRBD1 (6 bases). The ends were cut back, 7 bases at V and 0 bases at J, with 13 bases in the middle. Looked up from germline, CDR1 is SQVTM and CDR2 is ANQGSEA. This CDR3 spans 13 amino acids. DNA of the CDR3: TGCAGCGCCCATACAGGGACCTCCTACGAGCAGTACTTC. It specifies CSAHTGTSYEQYF.

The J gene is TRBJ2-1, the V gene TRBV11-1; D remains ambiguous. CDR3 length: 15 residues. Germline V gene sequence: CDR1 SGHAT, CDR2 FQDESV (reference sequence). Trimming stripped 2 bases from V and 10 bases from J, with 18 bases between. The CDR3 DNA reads TGTGCCAGCAGCTTACGGCGGAACTACATAGGAGAGCAGTTCTTC. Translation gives CASSLRRNYIGEQFF.

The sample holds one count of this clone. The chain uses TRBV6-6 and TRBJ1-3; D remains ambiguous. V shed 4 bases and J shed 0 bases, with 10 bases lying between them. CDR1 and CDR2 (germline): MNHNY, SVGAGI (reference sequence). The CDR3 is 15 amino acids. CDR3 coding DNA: TGTGCCAGCAGTTCGGTAGCGAGCTCTGGAAACACCATATATTTT. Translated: CASSSVASSGNTIYF.

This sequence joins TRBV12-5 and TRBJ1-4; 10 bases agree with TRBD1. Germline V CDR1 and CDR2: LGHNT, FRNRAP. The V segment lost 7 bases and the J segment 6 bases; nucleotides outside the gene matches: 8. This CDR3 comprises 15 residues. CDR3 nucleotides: TGTGCTAGTGCCTTGGAAGGGACAGGGGATGAAAAACTGTTTTTT. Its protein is CASALEGTGDEKLFF.

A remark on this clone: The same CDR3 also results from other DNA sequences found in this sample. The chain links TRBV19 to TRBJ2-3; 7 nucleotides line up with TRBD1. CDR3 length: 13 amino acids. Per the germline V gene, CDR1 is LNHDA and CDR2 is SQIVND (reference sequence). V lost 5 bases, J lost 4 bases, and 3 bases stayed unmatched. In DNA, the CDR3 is TGTGCCAGTAGTGTTACAGGGGCAGATACGCAGTATTTT. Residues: CASSVTGADTQYF.

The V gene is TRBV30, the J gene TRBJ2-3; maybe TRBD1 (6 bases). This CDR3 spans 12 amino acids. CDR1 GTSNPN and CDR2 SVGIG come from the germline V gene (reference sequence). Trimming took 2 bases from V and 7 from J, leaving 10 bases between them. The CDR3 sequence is CAWSKGTNTQYF. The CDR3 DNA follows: TGTGCCTGGAGTAAAGGGACAAATACGCAGTATTTT.

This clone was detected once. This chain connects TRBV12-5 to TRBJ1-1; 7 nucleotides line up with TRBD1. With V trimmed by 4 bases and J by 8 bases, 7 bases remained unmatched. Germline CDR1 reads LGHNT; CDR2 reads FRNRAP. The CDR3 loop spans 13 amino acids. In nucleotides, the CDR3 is TGTGCTAGTGGTTCCAACACAGGGGCAGAAGCTTTCTTT. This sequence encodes CASGSNTGAEAFF.

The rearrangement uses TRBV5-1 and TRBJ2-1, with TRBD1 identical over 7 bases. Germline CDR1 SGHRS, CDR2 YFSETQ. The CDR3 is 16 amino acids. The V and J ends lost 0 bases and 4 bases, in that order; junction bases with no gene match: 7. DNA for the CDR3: TGCGCCAGCAGCTTGGACAGTCCACAGGGGTACAATGAGCAGTTCTTC. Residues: CASSLDSPQGYNEQFF.

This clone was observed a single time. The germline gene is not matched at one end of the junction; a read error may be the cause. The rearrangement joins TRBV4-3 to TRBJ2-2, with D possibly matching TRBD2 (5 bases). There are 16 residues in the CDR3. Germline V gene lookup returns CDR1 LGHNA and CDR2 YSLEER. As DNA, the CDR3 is TGCGCCAGCAGCCTGTATCTGGGAGAGAACCCCGGGGAGCTGTTTTTT. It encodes CASSLYLGENPGELFF.

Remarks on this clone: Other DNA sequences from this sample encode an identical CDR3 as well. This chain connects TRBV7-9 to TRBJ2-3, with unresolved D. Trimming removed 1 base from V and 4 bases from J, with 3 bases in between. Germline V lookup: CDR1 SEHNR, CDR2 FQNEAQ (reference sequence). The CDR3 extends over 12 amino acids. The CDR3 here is CASSLGADTQYF. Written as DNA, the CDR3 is TGTGCCAGCAGCTTAGGAGCAGATACGCAGTATTTT. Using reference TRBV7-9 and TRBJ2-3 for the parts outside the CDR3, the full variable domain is DTGVSQNPRHKITKRGQNVTFRCDPISEHNRLYWYRQTLGQGPEFLTYFQNEAQLEKSRLLSDRFSAERPKGSFSTLEIQRTEQGDSAMYLCASSLGADTQYFGPGTRLTVL.

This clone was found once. The CDR3, as DNA: TGCGCCAGCAGCCCTGGGGGGACCTATGGCTACACCTTC. Its translation: CASSPGGTYGYTF. This sequence joins TRBV4-1 and TRBJ1-2, with D maybe TRBD1 (5 bases). Per germline, CDR1 MGHRA and CDR2 YSYEKL. V lost 4 bases to trimming and J lost 4 bases, with 10 bases between them. The CDR3 consists of 13 residues.

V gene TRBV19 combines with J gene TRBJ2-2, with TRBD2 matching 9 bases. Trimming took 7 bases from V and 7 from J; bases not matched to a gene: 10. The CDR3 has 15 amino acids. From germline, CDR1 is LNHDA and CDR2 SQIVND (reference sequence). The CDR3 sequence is CASNGRREGVGELFF. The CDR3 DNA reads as TGTGCCAGTAACGGACGGCGGGAGGGAGTCGGGGAGCTGTTTTTT.

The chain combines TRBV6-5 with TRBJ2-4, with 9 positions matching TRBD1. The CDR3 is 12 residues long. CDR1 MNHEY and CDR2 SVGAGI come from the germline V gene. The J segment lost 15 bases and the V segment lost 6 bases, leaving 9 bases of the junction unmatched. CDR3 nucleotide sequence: TGTGCCAGCAGCTCGAGGGACAGGGTTCCGTACTTC. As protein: CASSSRDRVPYF.

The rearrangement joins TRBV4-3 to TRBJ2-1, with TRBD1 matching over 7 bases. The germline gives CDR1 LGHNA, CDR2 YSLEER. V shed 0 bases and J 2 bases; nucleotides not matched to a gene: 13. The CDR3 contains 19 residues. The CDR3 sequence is CASSQDWRQGISTYNEQFF. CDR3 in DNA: TGCGCCAGCAGCCAAGATTGGCGACAGGGTATCTCGACCTACAATGAGCAGTTCTTC.

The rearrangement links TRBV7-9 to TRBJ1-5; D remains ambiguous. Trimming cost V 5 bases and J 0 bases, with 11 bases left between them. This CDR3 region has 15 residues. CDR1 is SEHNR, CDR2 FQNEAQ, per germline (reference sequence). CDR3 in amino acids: CASSLDGDSNQPQHF. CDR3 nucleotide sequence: TGTGCCAGCAGCCTCGACGGAGATAGCAATCAGCCCCAGCATTTT.

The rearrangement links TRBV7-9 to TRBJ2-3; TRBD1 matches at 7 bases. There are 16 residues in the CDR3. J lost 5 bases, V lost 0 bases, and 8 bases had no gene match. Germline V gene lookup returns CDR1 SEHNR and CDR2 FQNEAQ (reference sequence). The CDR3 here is CASSLAGGQVKDTQYF. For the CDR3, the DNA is TGTGCCAGCAGCTTAGCGGGCGGACAGGTTAAAGATACGCAGTATTTT.

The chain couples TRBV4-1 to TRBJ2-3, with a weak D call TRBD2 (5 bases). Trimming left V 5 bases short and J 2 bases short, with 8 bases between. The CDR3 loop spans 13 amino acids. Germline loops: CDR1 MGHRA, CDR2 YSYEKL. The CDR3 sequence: CASSAGLTDTQYF. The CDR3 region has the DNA TGCGCCAGCAGCGCCGGACTCACAGATACGCAGTATTTT.

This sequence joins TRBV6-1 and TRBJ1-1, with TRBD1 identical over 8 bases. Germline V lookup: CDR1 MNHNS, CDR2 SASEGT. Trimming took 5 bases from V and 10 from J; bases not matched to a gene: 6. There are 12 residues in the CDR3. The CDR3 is CASSPGRGPAFF. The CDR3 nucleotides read TGTGCCAGCAGTCCCGGCAGGGGGCCAGCTTTCTTT.

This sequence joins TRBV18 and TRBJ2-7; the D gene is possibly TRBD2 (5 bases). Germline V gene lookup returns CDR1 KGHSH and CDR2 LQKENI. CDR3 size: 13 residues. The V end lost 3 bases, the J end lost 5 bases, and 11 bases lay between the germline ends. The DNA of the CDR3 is TGTGCCAGCTCACCCACCCCCGGGGACGAGCAGTACTTC. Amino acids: CASSPTPGDEQYF. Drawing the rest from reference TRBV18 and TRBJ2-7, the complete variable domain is NAGVMQNPRHLVRRRGQEARLRCSPMKGHSHVYWYRQLPEEGLKFMVYLQKENIIDESGMPKERFSAEFPKEGPSILRIQQVVRGDSAAYFCASSPTPGDEQYFGPGTRLTVT.

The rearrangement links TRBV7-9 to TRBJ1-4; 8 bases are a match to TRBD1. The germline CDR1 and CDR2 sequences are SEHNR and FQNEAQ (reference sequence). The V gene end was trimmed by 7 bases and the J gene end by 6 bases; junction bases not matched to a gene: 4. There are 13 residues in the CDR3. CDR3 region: CASTSDRDEKLFF. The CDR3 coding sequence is TGTGCCAGCACGTCGGACAGGGATGAAAAACTGTTTTTT.